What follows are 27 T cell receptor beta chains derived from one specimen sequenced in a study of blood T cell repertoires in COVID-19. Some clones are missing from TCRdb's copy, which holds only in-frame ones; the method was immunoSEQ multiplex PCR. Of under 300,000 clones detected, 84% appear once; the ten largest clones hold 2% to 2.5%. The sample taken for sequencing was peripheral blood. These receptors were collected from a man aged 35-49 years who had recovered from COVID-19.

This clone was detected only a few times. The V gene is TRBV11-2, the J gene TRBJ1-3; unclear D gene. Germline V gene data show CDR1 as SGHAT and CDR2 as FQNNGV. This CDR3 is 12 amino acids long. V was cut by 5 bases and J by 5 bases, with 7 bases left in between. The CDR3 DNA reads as TGTGCCAGCAGCCTATATAGAAACACCATATATTTT. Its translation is CASSLYRNTIYF.

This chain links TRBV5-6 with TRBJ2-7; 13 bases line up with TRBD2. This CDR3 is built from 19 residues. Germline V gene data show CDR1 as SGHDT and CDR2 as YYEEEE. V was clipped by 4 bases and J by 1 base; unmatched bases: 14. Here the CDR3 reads CASSLNPIGLAGVSYEQYF. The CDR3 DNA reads TGTGCCAGCAGCCTCAACCCCATAGGACTAGCGGGAGTATCCTACGAGCAGTACTTC.

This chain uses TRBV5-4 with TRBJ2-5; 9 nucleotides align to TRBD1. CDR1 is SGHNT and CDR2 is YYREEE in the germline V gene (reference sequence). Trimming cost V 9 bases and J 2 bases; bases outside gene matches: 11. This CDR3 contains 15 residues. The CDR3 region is CATGRTGEGQETQYF. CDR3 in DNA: TGTGCCACCGGAAGGACAGGGGAGGGTCAAGAGACCCAGTACTTC.

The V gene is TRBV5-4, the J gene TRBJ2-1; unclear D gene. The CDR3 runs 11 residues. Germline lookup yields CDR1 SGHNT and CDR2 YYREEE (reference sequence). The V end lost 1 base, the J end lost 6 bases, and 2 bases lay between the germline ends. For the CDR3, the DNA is TGTGCCAGCAGCTTGCTCAATGAGCAGTTCTTC. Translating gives CASSLLNEQFF.

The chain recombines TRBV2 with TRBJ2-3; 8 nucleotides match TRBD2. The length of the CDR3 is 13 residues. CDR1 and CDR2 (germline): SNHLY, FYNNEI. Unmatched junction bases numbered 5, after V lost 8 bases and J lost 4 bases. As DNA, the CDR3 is TGTGCCAGCTCGGGGGGGGGCGCAGATACGCAGTATTTT. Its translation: CASSGGGADTQYF.

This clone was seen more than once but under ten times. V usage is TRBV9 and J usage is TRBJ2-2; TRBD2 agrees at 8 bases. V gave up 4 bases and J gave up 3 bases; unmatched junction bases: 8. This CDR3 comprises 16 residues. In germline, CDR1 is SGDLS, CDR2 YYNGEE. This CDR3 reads CASSPRLASDTGELFF. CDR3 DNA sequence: TGTGCCAGCAGCCCTCGACTAGCGAGCGACACCGGGGAGCTGTTTTTT.

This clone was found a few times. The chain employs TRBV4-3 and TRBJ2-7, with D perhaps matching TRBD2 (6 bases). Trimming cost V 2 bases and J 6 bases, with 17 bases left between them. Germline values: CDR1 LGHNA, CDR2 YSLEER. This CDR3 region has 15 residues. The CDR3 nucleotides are TGCGCCAGCAGCCAAAGCGCAGGGAGGCTATCCGAGCAGTACTTC. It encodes CASSQSAGRLSEQYF.

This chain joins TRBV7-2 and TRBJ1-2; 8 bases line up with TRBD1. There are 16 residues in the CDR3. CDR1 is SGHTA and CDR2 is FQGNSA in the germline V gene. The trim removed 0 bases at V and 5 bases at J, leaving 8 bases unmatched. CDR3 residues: CASSLASGQAGYGYTF. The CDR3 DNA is TGTGCCAGCAGCTTAGCGTCGGGACAGGCGGGGTATGGCTACACCTTC.

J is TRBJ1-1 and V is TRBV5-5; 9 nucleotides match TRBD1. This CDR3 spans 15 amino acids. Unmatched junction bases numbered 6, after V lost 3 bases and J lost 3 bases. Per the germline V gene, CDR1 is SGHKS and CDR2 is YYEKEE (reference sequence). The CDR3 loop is CASSSATGGYTEAFF. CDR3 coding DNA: TGTGCCAGCAGCTCAGCAACAGGGGGCTACACTGAAGCTTTCTTT.

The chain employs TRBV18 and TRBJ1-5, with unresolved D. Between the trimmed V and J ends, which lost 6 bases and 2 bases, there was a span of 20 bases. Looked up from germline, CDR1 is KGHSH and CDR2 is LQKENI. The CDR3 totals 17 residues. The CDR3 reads CASSPASAGSGNQPQHF. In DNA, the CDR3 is TGTGCCAGCTCCCCCGCCTCTGCGGGTTCAGGCAATCAGCCCCAGCATTTT.

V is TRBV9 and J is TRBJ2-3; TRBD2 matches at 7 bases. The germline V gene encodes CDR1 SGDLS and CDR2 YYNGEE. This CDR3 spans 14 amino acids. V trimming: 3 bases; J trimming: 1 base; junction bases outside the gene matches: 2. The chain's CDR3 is CASSAGGRTDTQYF. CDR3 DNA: TGTGCCAGCAGCGCGGGGGGTCGCACAGATACGCAGTATTTT.

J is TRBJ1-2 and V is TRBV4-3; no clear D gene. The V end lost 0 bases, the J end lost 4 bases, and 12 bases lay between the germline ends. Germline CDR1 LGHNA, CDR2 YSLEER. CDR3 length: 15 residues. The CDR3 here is CASSQDFPGAYGYTF. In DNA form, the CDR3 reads TGCGCCAGCAGCCAAGACTTTCCGGGAGCCTATGGCTACACCTTC.

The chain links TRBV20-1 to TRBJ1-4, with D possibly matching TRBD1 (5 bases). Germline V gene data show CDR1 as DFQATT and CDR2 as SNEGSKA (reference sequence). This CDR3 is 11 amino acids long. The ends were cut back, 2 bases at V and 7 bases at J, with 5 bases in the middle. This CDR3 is CSARQGEKLFF. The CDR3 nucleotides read TGCAGTGCTAGACAGGGTGAAAAACTGTTTTTT.

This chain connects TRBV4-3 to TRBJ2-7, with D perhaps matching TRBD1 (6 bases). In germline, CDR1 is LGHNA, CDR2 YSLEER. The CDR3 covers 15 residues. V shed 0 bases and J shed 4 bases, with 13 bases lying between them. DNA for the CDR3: TGCGCCAGCAGCCAAGACAGGGGCCTTGGGTACGAGCAGTACTTC. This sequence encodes CASSQDRGLGYEQYF.

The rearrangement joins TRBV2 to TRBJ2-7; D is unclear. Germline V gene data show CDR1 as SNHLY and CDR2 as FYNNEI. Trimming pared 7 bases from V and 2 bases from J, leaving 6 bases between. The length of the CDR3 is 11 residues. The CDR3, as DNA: TGTGCCAGCACGAGAGCCTACGAGCAGTACTTC. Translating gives CASTRAYEQYF.

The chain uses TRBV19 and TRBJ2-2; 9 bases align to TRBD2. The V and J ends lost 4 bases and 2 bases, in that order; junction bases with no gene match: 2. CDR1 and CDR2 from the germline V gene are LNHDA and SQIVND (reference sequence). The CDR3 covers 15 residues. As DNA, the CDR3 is TGTGCCAGTAGTAACCTAGCGGGAAACACCGGGGAGCTGTTTTTT. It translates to CASSNLAGNTGELFF.

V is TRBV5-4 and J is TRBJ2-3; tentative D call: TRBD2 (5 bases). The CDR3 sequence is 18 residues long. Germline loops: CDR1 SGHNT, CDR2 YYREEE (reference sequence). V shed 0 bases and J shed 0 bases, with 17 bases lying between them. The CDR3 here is CASSLGPGSQLSTDTQYF. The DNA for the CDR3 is TGTGCCAGCAGCTTGGGTCCGGGATCTCAATTAAGCACAGATACGCAGTATTTT.

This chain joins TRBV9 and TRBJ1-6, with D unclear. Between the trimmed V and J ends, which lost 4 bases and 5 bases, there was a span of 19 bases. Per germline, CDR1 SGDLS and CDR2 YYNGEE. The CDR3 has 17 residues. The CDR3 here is CASSPEGLARDNSPLHF. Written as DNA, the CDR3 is TGTGCCAGCAGCCCGGAGGGCCTGGCTCGGGATAATTCACCCCTCCACTTT.

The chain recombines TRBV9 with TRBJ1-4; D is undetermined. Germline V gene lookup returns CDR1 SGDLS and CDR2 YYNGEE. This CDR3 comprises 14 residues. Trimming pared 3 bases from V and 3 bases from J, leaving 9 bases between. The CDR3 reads CASSEMAANEKLFF. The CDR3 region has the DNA TGTGCCAGCAGCGAGATGGCGGCTAATGAAAAACTGTTTTTT.

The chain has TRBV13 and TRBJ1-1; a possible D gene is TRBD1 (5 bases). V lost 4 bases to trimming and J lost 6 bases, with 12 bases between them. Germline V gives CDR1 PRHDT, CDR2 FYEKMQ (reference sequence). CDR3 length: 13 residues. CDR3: CASSYFRASEAFF. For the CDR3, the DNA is TGTGCCAGCAGCTATTTCAGGGCTTCTGAAGCTTTCTTT.

The CDR3 is CASSFPRGQGAQYF. The CDR3 DNA reads TGTGCCAGCAGCTTTCCCCGAGGACAGGGGGCCCAGTACTTC. This chain joins TRBV7-2 and TRBJ2-5; 10 nucleotides agree with TRBD1. Germline values: CDR1 SGHTA, CDR2 FQGNSA. This CDR3 is 14 amino acids long. V was clipped by 3 bases and J by 9 bases; unmatched bases: 7.

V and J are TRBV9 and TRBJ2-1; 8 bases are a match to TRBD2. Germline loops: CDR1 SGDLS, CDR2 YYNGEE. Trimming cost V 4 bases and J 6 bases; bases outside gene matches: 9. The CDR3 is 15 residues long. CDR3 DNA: TGTGCCAGCAGCTTCGTAGAGAGCGGGGGCAATGAGCAGTTCTTC. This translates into CASSFVESGGNEQFF. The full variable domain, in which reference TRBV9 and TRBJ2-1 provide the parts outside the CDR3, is DSGVTQTPKHLITATGQRVTLRCSPRSGDLSVYWYQQSLDQGLQFLIQYYNGEERAKGNILERFSAQQFPDLHSELNLSSLELGDSALYFCASSFVESGGNEQFFGPGTRLTVL.

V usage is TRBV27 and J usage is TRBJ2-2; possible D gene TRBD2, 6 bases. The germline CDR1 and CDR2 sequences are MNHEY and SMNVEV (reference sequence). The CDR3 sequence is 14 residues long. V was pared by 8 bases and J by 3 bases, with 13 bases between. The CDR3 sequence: CASRSWGDTGELFF. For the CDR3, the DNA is TGTGCCAGCCGCTCCTGGGGGGACACCGGGGAGCTGTTTTTT.

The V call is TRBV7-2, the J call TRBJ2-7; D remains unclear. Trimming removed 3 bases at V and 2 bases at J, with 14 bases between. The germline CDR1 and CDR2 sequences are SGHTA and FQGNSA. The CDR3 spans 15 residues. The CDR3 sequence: CASSFNPRGTYEQYF. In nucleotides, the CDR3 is TGTGCCAGCAGCTTTAACCCTAGAGGTACCTACGAGCAGTACTTC.

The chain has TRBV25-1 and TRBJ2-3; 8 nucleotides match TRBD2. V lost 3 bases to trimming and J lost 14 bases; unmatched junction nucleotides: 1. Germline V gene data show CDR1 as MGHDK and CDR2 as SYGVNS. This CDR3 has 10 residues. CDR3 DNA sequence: TGTGCCAGCAGTGAGACTAGCGTGTATTTT. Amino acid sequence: CASSETSVYF.

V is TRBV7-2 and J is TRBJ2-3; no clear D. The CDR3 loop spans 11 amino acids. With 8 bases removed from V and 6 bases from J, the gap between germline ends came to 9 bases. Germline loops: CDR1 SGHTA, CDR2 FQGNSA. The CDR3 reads CASSHFDTQYF. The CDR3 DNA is TGTGCCAGCTCCCACTTCGATACGCAGTATTTT.

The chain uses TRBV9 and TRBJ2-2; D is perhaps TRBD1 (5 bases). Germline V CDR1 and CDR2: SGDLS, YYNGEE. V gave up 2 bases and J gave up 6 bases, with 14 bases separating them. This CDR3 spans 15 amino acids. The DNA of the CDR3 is TGTGCCAGCAGCGTGGGCAGGGTTCAAGCCGGGGAGCTGTTTTTT. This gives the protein CASSVGRVQAGELFF.